This TCR beta chain was observed in a study of regulatory T cells in long-lasting Graves disease. Study background: New Graves' disease cases had less than 3 months of antithyroid drugs.

Time point of the sample: newly diagnosed GD, antithyroid drugs for less than 3 months. PBMCs provided the RNA from which the TCR library was made. As for this clonotype: No antigen is known for it.

Trimming took off 5 bases at V and 10 bases at J, with 18 bases between the two ends. This CDR3 comprises 14 residues. Germline assignment: CDR1 MNHEY and CDR2 SVGEGT. The authors built TCR beta libraries using iRepertoire HTBI primers and Arm-PCR of CDR3 regions. TCRdb itself ran the multiplex PCR reads through MiXCR, one entry per CDR3 protein. The sample lists roughly 500,000 distinct CDR3 sequences, about 13% occurring once. Broader study findings: Favored usage of TRBV28, TRBJ1-2 and TRBJ2-5 was recorded in persistent disease. Few sampled subjects may have lowered accuracy.

These data also formed part of another study, on T cells in Graves' hyperthyroidism and ophthalmopathy. Per that paper: Stable Graves' hyperthyroidism denoted no ophthalmopathy progression over 18 months.

The TCR sequence derives from a young man with Graves disease. The specimen was peripheral blood mononuclear cells (PBMCs), collected at new diagnosis, from a patient treated with antithyroid drugs. The chain is built from TRBV6-2 or TRBV6-3 and TRBJ2-1; D is uncertain. The CDR3 loop reads CASSPSRLGGEQFF. In DNA form, the CDR3 reads TGTGCCAGCAGTCCCTCGAGGCTAGGTGGGGAGCAGTTCTTC.